The following is a TCR beta chain sequence with its context. Its antigen remains undetermined. Base qualities are not provided; no much larger clone lies one nucleotide away. The donors belonged to the validation cohort of around 130 subjects, which was separate from the approximately 700-subject first cohort. This entry comes from a study of cytomegalovirus exposure and HLA in healthy donors (dated by TCRdb to about 2017). For context, the study as a whole: According to a later analysis, the approximately 120 validation repertoires were produced on the same platform as the 680 or so repertoires of the first cohort. The study aimed to test whether cataloging public T cell receptors could reveal signatures of past pathogen exposure. Along with the roughly 610-subject first cohort, a separate validation cohort of over a hundred different subjects was used. To predict cytomegalovirus infection status, the study combined high-throughput TCR immunosequencing, statistical association of individual TCRs with disease status, and machine learning.

CDR1 SGHDN and CDR2 FVKESK were looked up in the germline V gene. From the cysteine through the phenylalanine, the CDR3 covers 15 amino acids. The DNA shown is the 45-base CDR3, in frame from base 1. Trimming at the junction amounts to 0 bases on V and 4 bases on J, and the germline ends lie 12 bases apart. The protocol used for the library was the immunoSEQ multiplex PCR assay. The study's processing was this. A statistical classification framework was built to diagnose cytomegalovirus status from the catalog of TCR beta chain sequences. Held by TCRdb, this immuneACCESS table contains in-frame sequences only and omits some clones. Under half of the omission traces to an unresolved V gene where checked; the cause of the rest is unknown. Clonal size and the V and J genes are those of that table, whereas D and trimming came from the DNA. This sample holds 120,000 to 150,000 clones; about 91% were observed only once. Together, the top ten hold less than 5.5% of the sample.

Study-wide findings and limitations: Most TCR sequences were seen in very few donors, while some public TCRs were found in many individuals. A total of 164 TCR beta chains were listed by the study as associated with cytomegalovirus. In vitro tests confirmed that a few of the cytomegalovirus-associated TCR beta chains recognize cytomegalovirus antigens. A later analysis found that TCRs clustered in the first cohort also tended to co-occur in the approximately 120 validation repertoires, with more than 90% of cluster scores above 0. In both the original and validation cohorts, the classifier was reported to diagnose cytomegalovirus status with high specificity and sensitivity. It was suggested by the authors that the approach could potentially be generalized to other disease states and immunological phenotypes. The validation cohort had no HLA typing available for a later analysis, so co-occurrence within that cohort was assessed over all 120 or so repertoires.

The sequence is built from TRBV14 and TRBJ1-2; the best D guess is TRBD1, with 6 bases matching. The specimen was PBMCs. The sequence was collected from a man in his late teens or twenties in good health and CMV-seropositive. The CDR3 has the sequence CASSQEQGRFYGYTF. DNA sequence: TGTGCCAGCAGCCAAGAGCAGGGGAGATTCTATGGCTACACCTTC. Where the CDR3 stops, the reference TRBV14 and TRBJ1-2 genes take over; the full variable domain is EAGVTQFPSHSVIEKGQTVTLRCDPISGHDNLYWYRRVMGKEIKFLLHFVKESKQDESGMPNNRFLAERTGGTYSTLKVQPAELEDSGVYFCASSQEQGRFYGYTFGSGTRLTVV.